These 13 T cell receptor beta chains share one sample of origin, sequenced in a study of identical twins. Each CDR3 protein gets one entry after TCRdb re-called the 5' RACE reads with MiXCR. The top ten hold approximately 0.95% of the sample, which has 400,000 to 550,000 distinct CDR3 sequences, 22% seen once. This sample was also put to use in a study of T cells expressing NK-cell markers.

The sequencing sample was made of CD4+ T cells sorted from blood. These receptors all stem from a woman under 30 in good health.

This clonotype showed up just a few times. This rearrangement joins TRBV20-1 to TRBJ2-5; TRBD1 matches at 10 bases. CDR1 is DFQATT, CDR2 SNEGSKA, per germline (reference sequence). CDR3 length: 12 amino acids. In nucleotides, the CDR3 is TGCAGCTCCGGGACAGGGGTAGAGACCCAGTACTTC. Residues: CSSGTGVETQYF.

The chain links TRBV12-3 or TRBV12-4 to TRBJ1-1; 8 bases are shared with TRBD1. There are 14 residues in the CDR3. V trimming: 3 bases; J trimming: 6 bases; junction bases outside the gene matches: 6. The CDR3 DNA sequence: TGTGCCAGCAGTTTCGACAGGGGAAGACCTGAAGCTTTCTTT. Translated: CASSFDRGRPEAFF.

This clonotype was seen only a few times. The V gene is TRBV5-1, the J gene TRBJ2-7; D is undetermined. Germline assignment: CDR1 SGHRS and CDR2 YFSETQ. V was pared by 0 bases and J by 3 bases, with 13 bases between. The CDR3 is 15 amino acids. The CDR3 DNA reads as TGCGCCAGCAGCTTGGCCATACAGAGAGGCTACGAGCAGTACTTC. Translation gives CASSLAIQRGYEQYF.

J is TRBJ2-7 and V is TRBV6-5, with D possibly being TRBD1 (6 bases). The germline V gene has CDR1 MNHEY and CDR2 SVGAGI. V was trimmed by 5 bases and J by 10 bases, leaving 15 bases between them. This CDR3 comprises 12 residues. As DNA, the CDR3 is TGTGCCAGCAGTCTCCCGACAGGCGATCAGTACTTC. Translated, it gives CASSLPTGDQYF.

This clonotype was seen many times. V gene TRBV5-1 combines with J gene TRBJ2-2, with 10 nucleotides matching TRBD2. The germline V gene has CDR1 SGHRS and CDR2 YFSETQ. V trimming: 1 base; J trimming: 2 bases; junction bases outside the gene matches: 5. This CDR3 is 17 amino acids long. The CDR3 loop is CASSLKLAGPNTGELFF. In DNA, the CDR3 is TGCGCCAGCAGCTTGAAACTAGCGGGACCTAACACCGGGGAGCTGTTTTTT. Using reference TRBV5-1 and TRBJ2-2 for the parts outside the CDR3, the full variable domain is KAGVTQTPRYLIKTRGQQVTLSCSPISGHRSVSWYQQTPGQGLQFLFEYFSETQRNKGNFPGRFSGRQFSNSRSEMNVSTLELGDSALYLCASSLKLAGPNTGELFFGEGSRLTVL.

V usage is TRBV20-1 and J usage is TRBJ2-4, with 7 nucleotides matching TRBD1. The CDR3 spans 16 residues. Trimming at V came to 1 base and at J to 0 bases, leaving 6 bases not matched to a gene. From germline, CDR1 is DFQATT and CDR2 SNEGSKA (reference sequence). CDR3 nucleotides: TGCAGTGCTAGAGTGTGGGACAGCACAGCCAAAAACATTCAGTACTTC. Translation gives CSARVWDSTAKNIQYF.

The rearrangement links TRBV12-3 or TRBV12-4 to TRBJ2-2; 9 nucleotides line up with TRBD1. V was pared by 5 bases and J by 4 bases, with 2 bases of the junction left unmatched. CDR3 length: 14 amino acids. CDR3 bases: TGTGCCAGCAGTCGGACAGGGGCCACCGGGGAGCTGTTTTTT. Protein: CASSRTGATGELFF.

There are a few counts of this clonotype. This chain links TRBV18 with TRBJ2-1; 10 nucleotides match TRBD1. From germline, CDR1 is KGHSH and CDR2 LQKENI. The V gene end was trimmed by 4 bases and the J gene end by 0 bases; junction bases not matched to a gene: 0. The CDR3 has 15 residues. For the CDR3, the DNA is TGTGCCAGCTCACGGACAGGGGGCTCCTACAATGAGCAGTTCTTC. Translation gives CASSRTGGSYNEQFF. Filled out from reference TRBV18 and TRBJ2-1, the complete variable domain reads NAGVMQNPRHLVRRRGQEARLRCSPMKGHSHVYWYRQLPEEGLKFMVYLQKENIIDESGMPKERFSAEFPKEGPSILRIQQVVRGDSAAYFCASSRTGGSYNEQFFGPGTRLTVL.

The chain combines TRBV7-2 with TRBJ2-5; D is uncertain. Between the trimmed V and J ends, which lost 3 bases and 4 bases, there was a span of 6 bases. CDR3 length: 12 amino acids. Germline V gene data show CDR1 as SGHTA and CDR2 as FQGNSA. The DNA of the CDR3 is TGTGCCAGCAGCTTTGATCGAGAGACCCAGTACTTC. Its protein is CASSFDRETQYF.

The genes are TRBV6-2 or TRBV6-3 and TRBJ2-3; TRBD2 agrees at 11 bases. The CDR3 loop spans 17 amino acids. The V gene end was trimmed by 2 bases and the J gene end by 1 base; junction bases not matched to a gene: 5. Germline V gives CDR1 MNHEY, CDR2 SVGEGT. The CDR3 here is CASSYPTSGSRTDTQYF. DNA for the CDR3: TGTGCCAGCAGTTACCCTACTAGCGGGAGTCGCACAGATACGCAGTATTTT.

Note on this clonotype: A junction end diverges from the germline sequence, so it may reflect a read error. The rearrangement joins TRBV12-3 or TRBV12-4 to TRBJ2-1; 13 nucleotides line up with TRBD2. CDR3 length: 18 residues. The CDR3 DNA reads TGTGCCTGCAGCCCTCTTCGCCCCGGACTAGCGGGAGAGGGTGAGCAGTTCTTC. Translation gives CACSPLRPGLAGEGEQFF.

The V gene is TRBV12-3 or TRBV12-4, the J gene TRBJ1-1; possibly TRBD1 for D (5 bases). Trimming took 0 bases from V and 5 from J, leaving 13 bases between them. CDR3 length: 15 residues. CDR3 sequence reads: CASSLARDWGTEAFF. DNA of the CDR3: TGTGCCAGCAGTTTAGCTAGGGACTGGGGGACTGAAGCTTTCTTT.

The chain combines TRBV12-3 or TRBV12-4 with TRBJ2-7; 7 bases align to TRBD1. The V gene end was trimmed by 6 bases and the J gene end by 1 base; junction bases not matched to a gene: 6. This CDR3 comprises 14 residues. The CDR3 nucleotides read TGTGCCAGCAGGCCGTCGGGACAGTCCTACGAGCAGTACTTC. Its protein product is CASRPSGQSYEQYF.